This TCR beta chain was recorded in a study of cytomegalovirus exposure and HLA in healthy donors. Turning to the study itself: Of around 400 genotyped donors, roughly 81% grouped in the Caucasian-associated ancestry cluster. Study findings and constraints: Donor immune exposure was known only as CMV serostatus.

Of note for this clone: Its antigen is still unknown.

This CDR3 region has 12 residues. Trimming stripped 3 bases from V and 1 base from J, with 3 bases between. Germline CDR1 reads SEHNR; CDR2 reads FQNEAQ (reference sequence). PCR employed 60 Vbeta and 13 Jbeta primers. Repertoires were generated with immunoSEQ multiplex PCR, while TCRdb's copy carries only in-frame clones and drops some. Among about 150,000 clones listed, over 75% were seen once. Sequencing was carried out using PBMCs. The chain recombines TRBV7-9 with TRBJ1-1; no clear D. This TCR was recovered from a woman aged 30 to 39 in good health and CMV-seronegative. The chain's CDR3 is CASSFRNTEAFF. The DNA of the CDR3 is TGTGCCAGCAGCTTCAGGAACACTGAAGCTTTCTTT.